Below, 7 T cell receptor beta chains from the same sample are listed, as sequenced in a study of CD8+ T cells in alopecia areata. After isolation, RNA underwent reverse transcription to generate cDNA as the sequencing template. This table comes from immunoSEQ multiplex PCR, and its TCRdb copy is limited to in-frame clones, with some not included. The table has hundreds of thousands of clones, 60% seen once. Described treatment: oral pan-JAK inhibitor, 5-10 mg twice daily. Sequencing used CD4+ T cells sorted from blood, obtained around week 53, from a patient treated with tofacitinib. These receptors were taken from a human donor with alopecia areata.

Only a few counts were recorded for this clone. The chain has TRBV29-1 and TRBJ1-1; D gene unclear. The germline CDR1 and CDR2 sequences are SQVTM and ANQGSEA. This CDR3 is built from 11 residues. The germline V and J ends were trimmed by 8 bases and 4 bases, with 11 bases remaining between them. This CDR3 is CSIRGGTEAFF. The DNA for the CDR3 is TGCAGCATCAGAGGTGGCACTGAAGCTTTCTTT.

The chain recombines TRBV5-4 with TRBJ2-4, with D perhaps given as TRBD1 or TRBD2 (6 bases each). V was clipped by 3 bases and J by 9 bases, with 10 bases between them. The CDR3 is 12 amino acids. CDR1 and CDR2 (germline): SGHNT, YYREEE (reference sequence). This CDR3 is CASSSQGGIQYF. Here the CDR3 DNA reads TGTGCCAGCAGCTCACAGGGAGGCATTCAGTACTTC.

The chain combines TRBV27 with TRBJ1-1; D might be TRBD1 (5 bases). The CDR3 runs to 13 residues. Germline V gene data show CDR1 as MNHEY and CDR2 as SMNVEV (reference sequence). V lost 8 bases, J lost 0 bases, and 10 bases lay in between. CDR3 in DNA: TGTGCCAGCTCGGGGCCGATGAACACTGAAGCTTTCTTT. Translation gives CASSGPMNTEAFF.

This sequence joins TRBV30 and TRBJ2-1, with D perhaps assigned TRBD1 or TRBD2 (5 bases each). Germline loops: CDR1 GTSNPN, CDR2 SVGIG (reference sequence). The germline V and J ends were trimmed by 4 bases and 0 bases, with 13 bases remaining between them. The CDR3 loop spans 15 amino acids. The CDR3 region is CAWNRGPYSYNEQFF. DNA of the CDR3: TGTGCCTGGAATCGGGGACCTTACTCCTACAATGAGCAGTTCTTC.

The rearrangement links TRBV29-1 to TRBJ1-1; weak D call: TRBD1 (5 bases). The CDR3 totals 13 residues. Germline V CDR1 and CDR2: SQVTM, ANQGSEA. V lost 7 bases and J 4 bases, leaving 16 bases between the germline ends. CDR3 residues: CSAHPEGRTEAFF. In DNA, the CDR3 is TGCAGCGCTCACCCGGAGGGACGCACTGAAGCTTTCTTT.

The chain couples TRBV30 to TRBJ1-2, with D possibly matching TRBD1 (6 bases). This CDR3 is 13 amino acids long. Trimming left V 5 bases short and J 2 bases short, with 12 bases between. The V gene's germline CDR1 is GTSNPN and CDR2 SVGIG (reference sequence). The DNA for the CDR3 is TGTGCCTGGGGAGGACAGAAGAACTATGGCTACACCTTC. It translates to CAWGGQKNYGYTF.

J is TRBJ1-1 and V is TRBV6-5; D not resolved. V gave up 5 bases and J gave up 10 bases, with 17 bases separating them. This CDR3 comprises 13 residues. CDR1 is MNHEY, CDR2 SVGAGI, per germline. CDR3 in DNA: TGTGCCAGCAGTCCCGGACCCCCGACGGGAGCTTTCTTT. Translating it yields CASSPGPPTGAFF.